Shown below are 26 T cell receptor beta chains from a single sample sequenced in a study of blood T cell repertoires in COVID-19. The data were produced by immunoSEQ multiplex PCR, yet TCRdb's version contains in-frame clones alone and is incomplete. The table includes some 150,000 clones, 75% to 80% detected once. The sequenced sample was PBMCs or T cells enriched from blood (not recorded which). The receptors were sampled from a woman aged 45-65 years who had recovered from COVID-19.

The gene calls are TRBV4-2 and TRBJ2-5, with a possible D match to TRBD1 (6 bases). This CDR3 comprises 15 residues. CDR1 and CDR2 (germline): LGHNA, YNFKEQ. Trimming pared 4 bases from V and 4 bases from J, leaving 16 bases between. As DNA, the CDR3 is TGTGCCAGCAGCCCCCGGGGCCTGGGGGCAGAGACCCAGTACTTC. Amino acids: CASSPRGLGAETQYF.

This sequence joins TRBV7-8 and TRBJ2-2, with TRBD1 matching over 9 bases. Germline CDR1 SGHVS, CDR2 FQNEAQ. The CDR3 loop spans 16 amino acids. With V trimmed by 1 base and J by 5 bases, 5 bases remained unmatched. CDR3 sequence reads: CASSLVRDRATGELFF. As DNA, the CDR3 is TGTGCCAGCAGCTTAGTAAGGGACAGGGCGACCGGGGAGCTGTTTTTT.

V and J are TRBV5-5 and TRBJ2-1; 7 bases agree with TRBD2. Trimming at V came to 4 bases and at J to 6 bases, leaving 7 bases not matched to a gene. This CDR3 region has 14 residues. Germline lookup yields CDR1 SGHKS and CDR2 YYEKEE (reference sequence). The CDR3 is CASSLRTGGNEQFF. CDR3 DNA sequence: TGTGCCAGCAGCCTCCGCACGGGGGGCAATGAGCAGTTCTTC.

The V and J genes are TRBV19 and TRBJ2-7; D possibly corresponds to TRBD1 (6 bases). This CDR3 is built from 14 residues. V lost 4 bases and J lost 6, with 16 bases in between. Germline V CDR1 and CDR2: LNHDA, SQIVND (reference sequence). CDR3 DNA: TGTGCCAGTAGTACCGGAACGGGACAACGCGAGCAGTACTTC. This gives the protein CASSTGTGQREQYF.

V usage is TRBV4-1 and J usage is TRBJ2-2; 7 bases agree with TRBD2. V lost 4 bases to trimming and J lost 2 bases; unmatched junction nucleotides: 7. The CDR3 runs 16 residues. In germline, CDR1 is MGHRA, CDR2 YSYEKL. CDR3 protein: CASSRTVAGNTGELFF. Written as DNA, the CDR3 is TGCGCCAGCAGCCGCACGGTAGCGGGTAACACCGGGGAGCTGTTTTTT.

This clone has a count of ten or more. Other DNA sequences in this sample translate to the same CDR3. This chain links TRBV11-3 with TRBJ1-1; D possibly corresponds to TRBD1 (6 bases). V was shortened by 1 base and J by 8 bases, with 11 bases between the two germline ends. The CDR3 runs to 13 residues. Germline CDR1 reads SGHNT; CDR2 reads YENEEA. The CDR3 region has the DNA TGTGCCAGCAGCTTAGGGGGCAGGGGCGAAGCTTTCTTT. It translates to CASSLGGRGEAFF.

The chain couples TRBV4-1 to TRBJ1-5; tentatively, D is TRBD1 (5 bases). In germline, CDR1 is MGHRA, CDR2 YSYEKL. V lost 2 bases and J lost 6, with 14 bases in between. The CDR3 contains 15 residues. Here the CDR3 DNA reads TGCGCCAGCAGCCAATTGCTCAGGGTTGTTCAGCCCCAGCATTTT. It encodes CASSQLLRVVQPQHF.

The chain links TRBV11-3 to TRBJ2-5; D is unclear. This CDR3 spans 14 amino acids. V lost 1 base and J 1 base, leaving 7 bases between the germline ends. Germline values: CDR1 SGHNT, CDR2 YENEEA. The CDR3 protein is CASSLVAVQETQYF. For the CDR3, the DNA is TGTGCCAGCAGCTTAGTCGCAGTCCAAGAGACCCAGTACTTC. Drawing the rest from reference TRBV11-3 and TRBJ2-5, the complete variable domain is EAGVVQSPRYKIIEKKQPVAFWCNPISGHNTLYWYLQNLGQGPELLIRYENEEAVDDSQLPKDRFSAERLKGVDSTLKIQPAELGDSAVYLCASSLVAVQETQYFGPGTRLLVL.

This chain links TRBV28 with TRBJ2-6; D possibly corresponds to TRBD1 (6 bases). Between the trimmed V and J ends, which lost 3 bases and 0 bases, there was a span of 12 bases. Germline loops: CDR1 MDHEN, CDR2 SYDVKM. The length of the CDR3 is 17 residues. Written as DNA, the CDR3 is TGTGCCAGCAGTTTCTGGACAGACTCCTCTGGGGCCAACGTCCTGACTTTC. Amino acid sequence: CASSFWTDSSGANVLTF.

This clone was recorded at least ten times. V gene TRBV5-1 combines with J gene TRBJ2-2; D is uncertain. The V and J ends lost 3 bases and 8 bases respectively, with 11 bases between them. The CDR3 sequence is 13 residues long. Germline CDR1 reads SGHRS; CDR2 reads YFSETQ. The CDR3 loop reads CASSYSPGGELFF. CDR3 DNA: TGCGCCAGCAGCTACAGCCCCGGAGGGGAGCTGTTTTTT.

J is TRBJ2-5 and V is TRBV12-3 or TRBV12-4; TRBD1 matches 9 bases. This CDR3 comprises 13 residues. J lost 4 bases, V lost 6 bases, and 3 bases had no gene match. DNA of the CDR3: TGTGCCAGCAGAACAGGGGGCCTAGAGACCCAGTACTTC. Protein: CASRTGGLETQYF.

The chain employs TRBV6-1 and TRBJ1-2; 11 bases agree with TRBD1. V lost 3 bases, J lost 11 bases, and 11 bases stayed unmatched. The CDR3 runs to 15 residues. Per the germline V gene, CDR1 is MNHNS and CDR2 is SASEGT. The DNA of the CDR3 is TGTGCCAGCAGTGAGGACAGGGGGCGCGGGTTTGGGTACACCTTC. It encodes CASSEDRGRGFGYTF.

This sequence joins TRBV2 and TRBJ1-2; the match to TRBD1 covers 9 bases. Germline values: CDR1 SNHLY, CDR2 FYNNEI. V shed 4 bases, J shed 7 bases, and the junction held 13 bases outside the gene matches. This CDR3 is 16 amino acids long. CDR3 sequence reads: CASSVLGNRGLAGYTF. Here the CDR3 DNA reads TGTGCCAGCAGTGTGTTAGGAAACAGGGGGCTTGCTGGCTACACCTTC.

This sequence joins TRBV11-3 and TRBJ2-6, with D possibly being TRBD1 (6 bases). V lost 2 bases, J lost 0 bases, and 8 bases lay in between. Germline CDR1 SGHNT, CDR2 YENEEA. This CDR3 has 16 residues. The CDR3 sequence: CASSLTGRSGANVLTF. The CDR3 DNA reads TGTGCCAGCAGCTTAACAGGGCGCTCTGGGGCCAACGTCCTGACTTTC.

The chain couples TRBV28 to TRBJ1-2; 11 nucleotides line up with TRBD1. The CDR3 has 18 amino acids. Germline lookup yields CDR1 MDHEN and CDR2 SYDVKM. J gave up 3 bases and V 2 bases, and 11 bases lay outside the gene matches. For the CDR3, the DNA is TGTGCCAGCAGTTTAGCCGGGACAGGGGGTCTATTTGACTATGGCTACACCTTC. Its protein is CASSLAGTGGLFDYGYTF.

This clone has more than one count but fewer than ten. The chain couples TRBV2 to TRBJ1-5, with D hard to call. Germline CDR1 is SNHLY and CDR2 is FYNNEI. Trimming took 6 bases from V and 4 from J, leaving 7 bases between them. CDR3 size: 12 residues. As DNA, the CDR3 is TGTGCCAGCAGCGAGGCTAATCAGCCCCAGCATTTT. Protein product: CASSEANQPQHF.

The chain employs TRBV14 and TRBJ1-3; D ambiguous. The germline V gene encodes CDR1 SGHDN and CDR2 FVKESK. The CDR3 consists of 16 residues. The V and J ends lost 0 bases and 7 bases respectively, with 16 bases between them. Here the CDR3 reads CASSQDSWPRGNTIYF. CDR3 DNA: TGTGCCAGCAGCCAAGATTCTTGGCCCCGAGGGAACACCATATATTTT.

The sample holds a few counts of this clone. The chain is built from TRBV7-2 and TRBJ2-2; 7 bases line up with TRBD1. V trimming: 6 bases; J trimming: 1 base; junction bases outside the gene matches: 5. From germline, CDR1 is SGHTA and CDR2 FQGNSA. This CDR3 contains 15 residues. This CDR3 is CASSRDRVNTGELFF. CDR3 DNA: TGTGCCAGCAGTCGTGACAGGGTGAACACCGGGGAGCTGTTTTTT.

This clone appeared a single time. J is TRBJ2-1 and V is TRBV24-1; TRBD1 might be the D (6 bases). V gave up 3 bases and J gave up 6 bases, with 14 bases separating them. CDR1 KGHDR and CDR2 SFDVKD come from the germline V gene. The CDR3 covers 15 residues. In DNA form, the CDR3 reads TGTGCCACCAGTGATGTCAGACAGGTTTCCAATGAGCAGTTCTTC. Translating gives CATSDVRQVSNEQFF.

The CDR3 nucleotides are TGTGCCAGCAGCCAAGACCTGAGGTGGACTGGGGCTTTCTTT. It yields the protein CASSQDLRWTGAFF. The chain links TRBV3-1 (or the pseudogene TRBV3-2) to TRBJ1-1; D unresolved. CDR1 is LGHDT and CDR2 is YNNKEL in the germline V gene (reference sequence). Trimming removed 0 bases from V and 11 bases from J, with 16 bases in between. The CDR3 is 14 residues long.

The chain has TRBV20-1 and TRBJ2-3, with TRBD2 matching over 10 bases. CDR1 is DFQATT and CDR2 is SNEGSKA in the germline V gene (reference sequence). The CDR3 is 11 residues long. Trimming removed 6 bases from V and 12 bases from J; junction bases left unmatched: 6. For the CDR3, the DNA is TGCAGTGCGGGGGGACTAGCGTTCCAGTATTTT. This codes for CSAGGLAFQYF.

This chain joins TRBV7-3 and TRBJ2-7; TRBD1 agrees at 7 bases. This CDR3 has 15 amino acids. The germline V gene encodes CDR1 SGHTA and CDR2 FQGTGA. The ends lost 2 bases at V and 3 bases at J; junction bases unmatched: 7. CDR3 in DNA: TGTGCCAGCAGCTTAGGTGGGGGACAGAACTACGAGCAGTACTTC. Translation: CASSLGGGQNYEQYF.

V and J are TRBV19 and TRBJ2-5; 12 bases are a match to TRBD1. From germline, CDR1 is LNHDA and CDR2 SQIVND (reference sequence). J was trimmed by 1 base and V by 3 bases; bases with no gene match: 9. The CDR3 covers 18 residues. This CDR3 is CASSIGTGGAGGQETQYF. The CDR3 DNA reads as TGTGCCAGTAGTATCGGGACAGGGGGCGCGGGTGGCCAAGAGACCCAGTACTTC.

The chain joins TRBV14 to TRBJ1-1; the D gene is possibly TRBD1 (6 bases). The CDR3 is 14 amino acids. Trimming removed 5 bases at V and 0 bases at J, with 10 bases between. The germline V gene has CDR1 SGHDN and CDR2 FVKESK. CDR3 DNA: TGTGCCAGCAGCGCCCGGGACATGAACACTGAAGCTTTCTTT. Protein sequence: CASSARDMNTEAFF.

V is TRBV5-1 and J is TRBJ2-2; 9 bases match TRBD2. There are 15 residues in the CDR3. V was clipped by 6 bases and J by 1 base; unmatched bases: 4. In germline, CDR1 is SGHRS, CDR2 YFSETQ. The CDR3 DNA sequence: TGCGCCAGCACGACTAGCGGAGGGAACACCGGGGAGCTGTTTTTT. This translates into CASTTSGGNTGELFF.

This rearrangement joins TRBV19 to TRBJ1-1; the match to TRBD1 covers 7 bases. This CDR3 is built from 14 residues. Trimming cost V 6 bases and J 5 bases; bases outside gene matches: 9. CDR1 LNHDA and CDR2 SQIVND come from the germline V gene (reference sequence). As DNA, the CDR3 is TGTGCCAGTAGGCGAGAGGGGACAGTTACTGAAGCTTTCTTT. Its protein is CASRREGTVTEAFF.